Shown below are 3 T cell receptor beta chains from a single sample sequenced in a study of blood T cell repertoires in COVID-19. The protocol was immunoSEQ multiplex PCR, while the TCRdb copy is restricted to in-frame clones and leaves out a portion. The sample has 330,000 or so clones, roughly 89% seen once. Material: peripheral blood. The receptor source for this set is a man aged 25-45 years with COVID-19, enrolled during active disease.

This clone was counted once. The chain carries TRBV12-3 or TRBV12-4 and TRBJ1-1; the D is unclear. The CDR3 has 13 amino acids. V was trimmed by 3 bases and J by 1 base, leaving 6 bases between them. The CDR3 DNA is TGTGCCAGCAGTTTTAGGAGGAACACTGAAGCTTTCTTT. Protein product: CASSFRRNTEAFF.

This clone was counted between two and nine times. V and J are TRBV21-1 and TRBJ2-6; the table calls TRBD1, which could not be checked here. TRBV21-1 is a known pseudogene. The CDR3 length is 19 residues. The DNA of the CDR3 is TGTGCCAGCAGCAAAGCGGGGGTCAGGGGACCCCTCGGGGCCAACGTCCTGACTTTC. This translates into CASSKAGVRGPLGANVLTF.

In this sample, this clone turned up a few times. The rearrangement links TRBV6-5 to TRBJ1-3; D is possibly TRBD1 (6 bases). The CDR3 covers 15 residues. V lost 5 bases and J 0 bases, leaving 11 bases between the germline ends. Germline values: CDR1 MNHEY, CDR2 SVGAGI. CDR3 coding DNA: TGTGCCAGCAGTCCAGGGGAAGCCTCTGGAAACACCATATATTTT. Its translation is CASSPGEASGNTIYF.